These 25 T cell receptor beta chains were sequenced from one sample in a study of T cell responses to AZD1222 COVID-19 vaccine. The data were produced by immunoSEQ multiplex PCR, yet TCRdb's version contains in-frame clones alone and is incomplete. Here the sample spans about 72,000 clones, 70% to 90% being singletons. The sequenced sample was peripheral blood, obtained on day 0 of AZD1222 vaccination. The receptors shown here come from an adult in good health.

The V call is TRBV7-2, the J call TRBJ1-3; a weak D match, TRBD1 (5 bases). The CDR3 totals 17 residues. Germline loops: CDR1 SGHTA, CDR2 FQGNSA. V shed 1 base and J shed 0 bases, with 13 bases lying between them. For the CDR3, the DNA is TGTGCCAGCAGCTTAGACCCGGGACGGAGCTCTGGAAACACCATATATTTT. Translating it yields CASSLDPGRSSGNTIYF.

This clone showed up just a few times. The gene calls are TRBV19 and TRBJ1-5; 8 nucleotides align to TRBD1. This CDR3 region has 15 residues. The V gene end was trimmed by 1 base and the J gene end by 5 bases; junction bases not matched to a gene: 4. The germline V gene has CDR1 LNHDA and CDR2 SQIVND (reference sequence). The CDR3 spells CASSIGGRGHQPQHF. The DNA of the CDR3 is TGTGCCAGTAGTATAGGGGGCAGGGGGCATCAGCCCCAGCATTTT. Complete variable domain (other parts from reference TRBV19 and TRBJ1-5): DGGITQSPKYLFRKEGQNVTLSCEQNLNHDAMYWYRQDPGQGLRLIYYSQIVNDFQKGDIAEGYSVSREKKESFPLTVTSAQKNPTAFYLCASSIGGRGHQPQHFGDGTRLSIL.

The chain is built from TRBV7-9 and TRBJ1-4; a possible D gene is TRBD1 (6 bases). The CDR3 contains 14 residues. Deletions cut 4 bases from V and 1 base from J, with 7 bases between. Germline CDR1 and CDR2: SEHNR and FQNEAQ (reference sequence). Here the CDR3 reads CASSSDRTNEKLFF. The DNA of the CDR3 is TGTGCCAGCAGCTCGGACAGAACTAATGAAAAACTGTTTTTT.

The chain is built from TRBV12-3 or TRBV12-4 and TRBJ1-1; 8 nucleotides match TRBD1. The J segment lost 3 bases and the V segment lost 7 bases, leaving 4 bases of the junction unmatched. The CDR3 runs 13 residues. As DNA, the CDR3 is TGTGCCAGCACTCTGACAGGGGACACTGAAGCTTTCTTT. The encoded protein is CASTLTGDTEAFF.

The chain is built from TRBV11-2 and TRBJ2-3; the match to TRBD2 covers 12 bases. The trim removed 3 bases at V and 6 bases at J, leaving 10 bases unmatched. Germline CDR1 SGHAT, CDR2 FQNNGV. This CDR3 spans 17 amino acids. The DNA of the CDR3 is TGTGCCAGCAGCTTTCCTAGCGGGGGGGCCGTTAGGGATACGCAGTATTTT. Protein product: CASSFPSGGAVRDTQYF.

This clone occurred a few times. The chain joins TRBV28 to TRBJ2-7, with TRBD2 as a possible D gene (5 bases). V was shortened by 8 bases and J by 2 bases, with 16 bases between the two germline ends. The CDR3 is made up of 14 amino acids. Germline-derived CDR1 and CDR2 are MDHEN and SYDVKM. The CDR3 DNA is TGTGCCAGCGCCGGGAACCGCCCCACCTACGAGCAGTACTTC. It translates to CASAGNRPTYEQYF. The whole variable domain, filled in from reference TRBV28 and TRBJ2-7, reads DVKVTQSSRYLVKRTGEKVFLECVQDMDHENMFWYRQDPGLGLRLIYFSYDVKMKEKGDIPEGYSVSREKKERFSLILESASTNQTSMYLCASAGNRPTYEQYFGPGTRLTVT.

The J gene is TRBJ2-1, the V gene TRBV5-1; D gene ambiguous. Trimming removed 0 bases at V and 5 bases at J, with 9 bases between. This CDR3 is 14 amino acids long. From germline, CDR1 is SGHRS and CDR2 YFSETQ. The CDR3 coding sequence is TGCGCCAGCAGCTTGGTGAGCACGAACAATGAGCAGTTCTTC. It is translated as CASSLVSTNNEQFF.

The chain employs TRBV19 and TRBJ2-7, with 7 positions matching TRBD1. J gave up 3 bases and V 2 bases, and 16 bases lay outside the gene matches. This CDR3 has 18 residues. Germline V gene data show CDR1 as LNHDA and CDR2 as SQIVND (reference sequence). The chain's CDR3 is CASSIWRTGVKANYEQYF. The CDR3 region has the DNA TGTGCCAGTAGTATATGGCGAACAGGGGTGAAGGCCAACTACGAGCAGTACTTC.

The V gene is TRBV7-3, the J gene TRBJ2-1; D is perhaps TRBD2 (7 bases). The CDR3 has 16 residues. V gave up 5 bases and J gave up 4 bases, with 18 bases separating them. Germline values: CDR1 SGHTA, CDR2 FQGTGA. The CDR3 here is CASSPDGGARYNEQFF. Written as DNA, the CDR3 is TGTGCCAGCAGCCCCGATGGGGGGGCAAGGTACAATGAGCAGTTCTTC.

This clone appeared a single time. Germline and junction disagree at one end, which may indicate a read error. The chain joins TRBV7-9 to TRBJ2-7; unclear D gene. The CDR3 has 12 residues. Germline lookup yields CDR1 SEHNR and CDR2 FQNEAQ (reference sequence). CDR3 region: CASSLVRELPSF. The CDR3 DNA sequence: TGTGCCAGCAGCTTAGTCAGAGAGCTTCCATCCTTC.

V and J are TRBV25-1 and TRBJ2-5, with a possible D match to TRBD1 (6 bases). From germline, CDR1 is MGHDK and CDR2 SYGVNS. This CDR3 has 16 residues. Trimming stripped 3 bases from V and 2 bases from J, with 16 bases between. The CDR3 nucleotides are TGTGCCAGCAGTGATTTGGGGGCCCAGTTTCAAGAGACCCAGTACTTC. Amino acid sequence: CASSDLGAQFQETQYF.

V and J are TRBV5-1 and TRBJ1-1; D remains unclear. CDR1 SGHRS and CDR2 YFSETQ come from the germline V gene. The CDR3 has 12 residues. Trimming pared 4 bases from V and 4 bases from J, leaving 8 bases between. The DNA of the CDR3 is TGCGCCAGCAGCGTGGAGGGCACTGAAGCTTTCTTT. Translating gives CASSVEGTEAFF.

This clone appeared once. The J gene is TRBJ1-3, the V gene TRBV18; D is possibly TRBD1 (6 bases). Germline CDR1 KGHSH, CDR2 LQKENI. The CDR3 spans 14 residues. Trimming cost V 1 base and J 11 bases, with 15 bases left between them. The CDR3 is CASSPLTGLESIYF. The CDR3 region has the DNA TGTGCCAGCTCACCACTTACAGGGCTGGAGTCCATATATTTT.

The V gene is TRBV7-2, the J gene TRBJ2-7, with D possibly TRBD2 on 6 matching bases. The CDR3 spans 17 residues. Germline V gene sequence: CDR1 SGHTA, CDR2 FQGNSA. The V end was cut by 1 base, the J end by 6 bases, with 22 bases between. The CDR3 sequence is CASSLGTTGRLPGEQYF. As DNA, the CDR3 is TGTGCCAGCAGCTTAGGGACGACCGGGAGACTCCCTGGCGAGCAGTACTTC. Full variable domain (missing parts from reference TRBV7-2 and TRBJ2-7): GAGVSQSPSNKVTEKGKDVELRCDPISGHTALYWYRQSLGQGLEFLIYFQGNSAPDKSGLPSDRFSAERTGGSVSTLTIQRTQQEDSAVYLCASSLGTTGRLPGEQYFGPGTRLTVT.

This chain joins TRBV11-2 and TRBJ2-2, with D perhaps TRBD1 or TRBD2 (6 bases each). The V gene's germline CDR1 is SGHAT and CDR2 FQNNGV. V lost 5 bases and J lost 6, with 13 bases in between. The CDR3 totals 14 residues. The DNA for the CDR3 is TGTGCCAGCAGCCAGAGGGGGGTCCCCGGGGAGCTGTTTTTT. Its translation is CASSQRGVPGELFF.

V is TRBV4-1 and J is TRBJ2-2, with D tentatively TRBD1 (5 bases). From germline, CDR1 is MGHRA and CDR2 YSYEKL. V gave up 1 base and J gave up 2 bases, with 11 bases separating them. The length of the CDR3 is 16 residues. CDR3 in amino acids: CASSQGAGLNTGELFF. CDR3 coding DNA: TGCGCCAGCAGCCAAGGGGCAGGGTTAAACACCGGGGAGCTGTTTTTT.

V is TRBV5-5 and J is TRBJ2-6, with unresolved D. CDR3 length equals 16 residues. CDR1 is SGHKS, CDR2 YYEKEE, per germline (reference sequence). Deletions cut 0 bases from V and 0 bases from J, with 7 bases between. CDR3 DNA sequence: TGTGCCAGCAGCTTGGAGTACGGCTCTGGGGCCAACGTCCTGACTTTC. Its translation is CASSLEYGSGANVLTF.

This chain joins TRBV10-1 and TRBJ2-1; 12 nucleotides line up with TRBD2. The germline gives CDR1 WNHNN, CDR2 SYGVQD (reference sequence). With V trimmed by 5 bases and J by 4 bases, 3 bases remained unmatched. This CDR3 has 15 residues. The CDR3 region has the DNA TGCGCCAGCAGTCTAGCGGGGGGGGAGTACAATGAGCAGTTCTTC. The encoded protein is CASSLAGGEYNEQFF.

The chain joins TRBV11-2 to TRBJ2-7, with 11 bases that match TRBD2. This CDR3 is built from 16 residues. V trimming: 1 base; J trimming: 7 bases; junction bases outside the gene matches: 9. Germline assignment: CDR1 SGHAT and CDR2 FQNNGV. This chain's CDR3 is CASSLGVAGGLEEQYF. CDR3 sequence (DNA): TGTGCCAGCAGCTTAGGTGTAGCGGGAGGGTTGGAGGAGCAGTACTTC.

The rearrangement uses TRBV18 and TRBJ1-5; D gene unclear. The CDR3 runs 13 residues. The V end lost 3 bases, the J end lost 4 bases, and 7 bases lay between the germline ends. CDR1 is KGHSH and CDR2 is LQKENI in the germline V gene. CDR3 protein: CASSPGLNQPQHF. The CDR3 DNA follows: TGTGCCAGCTCACCCGGACTAAATCAGCCCCAGCATTTT.

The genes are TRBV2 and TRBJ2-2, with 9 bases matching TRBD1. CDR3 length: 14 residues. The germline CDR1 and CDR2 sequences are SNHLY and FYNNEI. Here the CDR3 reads CLGGDRVRTGELFF. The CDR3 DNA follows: TGTCTAGGGGGGGACAGGGTTAGGACCGGGGAGCTGTTTTTT. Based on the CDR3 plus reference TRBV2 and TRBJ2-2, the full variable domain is EPEVTQTPSHQVTQMGQEVILRCVPISNHLYFYWYRQILGQKVEFLVSFYNNEISEKSEIFDDQFSVERPDGSNFTLKIRSTKLEDSAMYFCLGGDRVRTGELFFGEGSRLTVL.

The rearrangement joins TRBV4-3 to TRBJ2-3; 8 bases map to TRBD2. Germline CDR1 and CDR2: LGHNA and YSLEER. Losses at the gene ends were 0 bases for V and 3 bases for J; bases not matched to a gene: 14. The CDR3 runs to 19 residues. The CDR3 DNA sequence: TGCGCCAGCAGCCAAGAGGGGGGGCCGGGACTAGAGGTGACAGATACGCAGTATTTT. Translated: CASSQEGGPGLEVTDTQYF.

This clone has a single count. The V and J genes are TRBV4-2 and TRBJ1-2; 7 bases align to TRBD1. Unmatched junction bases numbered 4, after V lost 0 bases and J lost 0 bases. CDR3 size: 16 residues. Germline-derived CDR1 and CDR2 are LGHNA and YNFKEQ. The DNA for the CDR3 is TGTGCCAGCAGCCAAGAAGCAGGGGGTGCTAACTATGGCTACACCTTC. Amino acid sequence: CASSQEAGGANYGYTF.

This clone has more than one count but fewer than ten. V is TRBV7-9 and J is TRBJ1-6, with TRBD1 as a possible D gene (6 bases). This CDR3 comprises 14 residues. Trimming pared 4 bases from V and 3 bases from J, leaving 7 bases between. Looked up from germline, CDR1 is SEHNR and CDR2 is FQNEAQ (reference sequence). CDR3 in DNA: TGTGCCAGCAGCTCACAGGGCTATAATTCACCCCTCCACTTT. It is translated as CASSSQGYNSPLHF.

CDR3 in DNA: TGTGCCAGCAGCGTGATGGCTAGCGGACGAAATGAGCAGTTCTTC. Protein: CASSVMASGRNEQFF. The genes are TRBV9 and TRBJ2-1; TRBD2 matches 7 bases. Trimming cost V 2 bases and J 7 bases; bases outside gene matches: 9. The CDR3 has 15 residues. Germline V CDR1 and CDR2: SGDLS, YYNGEE.